This T cell receptor (beta chain) was identified in a study of T cell clones after liver transplantation. The table came from immunoSEQ multiplex PCR; TCRdb's copy has only in-frame clones and leaves some out. The sample records under 60,000 clones, roughly 70% being singletons. V was pared by 3 bases and J by 3 bases, with 3 bases of the junction left unmatched. CDR1 MNHEY and CDR2 SVGAGI come from the germline V gene. The CDR3 is 14 amino acids. This chain uses TRBV6-5 with TRBJ1-1; TRBD1 matches 8 bases. This TCR derives from a human patient who received a liver transplant. Some of the T cells may derive from the graft donor. This sample comprised CD4+ T cells from blood, obtained at the 22-month timepoint. The CDR3 region is CASSYTTGDTEAFF. CDR3 sequence (DNA): TGTGCCAGCAGTTATACGACAGGGGACACTGAAGCTTTCTTT.